Sequencing of this TCR beta chain was carried out in a study of response to subunit inactivated influenza vaccine. TCRdb re-called the RT-PCR reads with MiXCR, one entry per CDR3 protein. The table includes 500,000 to 600,000 distinct CDR3 sequences, under 9% detected once. This clonotype was observed a handful of times. This CDR3 spans 13 amino acids. Germline CDR1 LGHNA, CDR2 YSLEER. Trimming cost V 4 bases and J 2 bases, with 8 bases left between them. The chain is built from TRBV4-3 and TRBJ2-5; D gene ambiguous. The sequencing here drew on PBMCs from blood, taken roughly 24 months after vaccination. The source is a man aged 45 to 70 who received an inactivated influenza vaccine. The CDR3 spells CASSRQAQETQYF. DNA of the CDR3: TGCGCCAGCAGCCGTCAGGCTCAAGAGACCCAGTACTTC.